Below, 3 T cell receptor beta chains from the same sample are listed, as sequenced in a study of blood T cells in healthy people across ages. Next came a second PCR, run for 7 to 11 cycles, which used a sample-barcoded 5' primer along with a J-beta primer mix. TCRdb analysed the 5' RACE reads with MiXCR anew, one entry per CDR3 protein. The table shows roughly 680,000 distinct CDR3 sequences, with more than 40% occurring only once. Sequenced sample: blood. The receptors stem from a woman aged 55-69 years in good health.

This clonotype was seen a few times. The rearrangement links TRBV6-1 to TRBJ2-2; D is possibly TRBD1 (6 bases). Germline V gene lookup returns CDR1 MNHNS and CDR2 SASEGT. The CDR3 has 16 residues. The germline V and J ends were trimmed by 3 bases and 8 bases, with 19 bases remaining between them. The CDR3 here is CASSDLRVQGGGELFF. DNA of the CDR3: TGTGCCAGCAGTGACTTGAGAGTACAGGGTGGGGGGGAGCTGTTTTTT.

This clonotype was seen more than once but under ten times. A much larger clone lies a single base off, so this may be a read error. This CDR3 is CASSPDPTGSSYNEQYF. The CDR3 nucleotides read TGCGCCAGCAGCCCAGATCCGACAGGGAGCTCCTACAATGAGCAGTACTTC. This chain uses TRBV4-3 with TRBJ2-1; 7 bases are shared with TRBD1. The DNA end lines up better with TRBJ2-7; the J call may be wrong. CDR3 length: 17 residues. CDR1 is LGHNA, CDR2 YSLEER, per germline.

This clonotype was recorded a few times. This CDR3 reads CSGYLTSGEQYF. In DNA form, the CDR3 reads TGCAGCGGATACCTCACTAGTGGCGAGCAGTACTTC. The rearrangement links TRBV29-1 to TRBJ2-7, with D maybe TRBD2 (5 bases). Trimming left V 7 bases short and J 6 bases short, with 16 bases between. Germline loops: CDR1 SQVTM, CDR2 ANQGSEA. The CDR3 covers 12 residues.